The 17 T cell receptor beta chains below all came from one sample that was sequenced in a study of blood T cell repertoires in COVID-19. Profiling relied on immunoSEQ multiplex PCR, and the TCRdb table lists in-frame clones only, not all of them. The profile shows about 260,000 clones, 87% of them singletons. Specimen: peripheral blood. The receptors come from a woman aged 40-49 years who had recovered from COVID-19.

V usage is TRBV30 and J usage is TRBJ2-1; 8 bases agree with TRBD2. The CDR3 is made up of 13 amino acids. CDR1 is GTSNPN, CDR2 SVGIG, per germline (reference sequence). The ends lost 3 bases at V and 8 bases at J; junction bases unmatched: 6. This CDR3 is CAWSQTGGDEQFF. The CDR3, as DNA: TGTGCCTGGAGCCAAACGGGGGGGGATGAGCAGTTCTTC.

The rearrangement joins TRBV19 to TRBJ2-7; D is perhaps TRBD1 (6 bases). This CDR3 has 13 amino acids. Trimming took off 4 bases at V and 2 bases at J, with 9 bases between the two ends. CDR1 and CDR2 (germline): LNHDA, SQIVND (reference sequence). The CDR3 here is CASSNREPYEQYF. CDR3 nucleotide sequence: TGTGCCAGTAGTAACAGGGAACCCTACGAGCAGTACTTC.

This clone was recorded a few times. This chain links TRBV7-9 with TRBJ1-1, with D perhaps TRBD1 (6 bases). V gave up 1 base and J gave up 8 bases, with 11 bases separating them. Germline-derived CDR1 and CDR2 are SEHNR and FQNEAQ (reference sequence). CDR3 length: 13 amino acids. The DNA for the CDR3 is TGTGCCAGCAGCTTAGAGGCCAGGGGCGAAGCTTTCTTT. Its translation: CASSLEARGEAFF. Complete variable domain (other parts from reference TRBV7-9 and TRBJ1-1): DTGVSQNPRHKITKRGQNVTFRCDPISEHNRLYWYRQTLGQGPEFLTYFQNEAQLEKSRLLSDRFSAERPKGSFSTLEIQRTEQGDSAMYLCASSLEARGEAFFGQGTRLTVV.

V gene TRBV15 combines with J gene TRBJ1-5, with a tentative D call TRBD1 (6 bases). CDR1 is LNHNV, CDR2 YYDKDF, per germline (reference sequence). V lost 1 base and J 3 bases, leaving 10 bases between the germline ends. This CDR3 contains 15 residues. CDR3 region: CATSRGDTYNQPQHF. CDR3 sequence (DNA): TGTGCCACCAGCAGAGGGGACACCTACAATCAGCCCCAGCATTTT.

V usage is TRBV5-8 and J usage is TRBJ1-1; no firm D call. The germline V gene has CDR1 SGHTS and CDR2 YDEGEE. This CDR3 has 15 residues. V dropped 2 bases and J dropped 3 bases, with 14 bases sitting between them. The CDR3 nucleotides are TGTGCCAGCAGCTTTCTTGCGAGTTTGGACACTGAAGCTTTCTTT. Protein: CASSFLASLDTEAFF.

This clone was seen more than once but under ten times. The chain's CDR3 is CASSVRGGDSPLHF. For the CDR3, the DNA is TGCGCCAGCAGCGTCAGGGGTGGGGATTCACCCCTCCACTTT. The chain joins TRBV5-1 to TRBJ1-6, with a weak D call TRBD1 (6 bases). The germline V gene has CDR1 SGHRS and CDR2 YFSETQ. This CDR3 comprises 14 residues. V was shortened by 4 bases and J by 8 bases, with 13 bases between the two germline ends.

The chain joins TRBV18 to TRBJ1-1; D uncertain. The germline V and J ends were trimmed by 3 bases and 6 bases, with 14 bases remaining between them. The CDR3 extends over 14 amino acids. Germline V gene lookup returns CDR1 KGHSH and CDR2 LQKENI. The chain's CDR3 is CASSPGRGRSEAFF. DNA of the CDR3: TGTGCCAGCTCACCTGGGCGTGGTCGTTCTGAAGCTTTCTTT.

As DNA, the CDR3 is TGTGCCACCCTTGGGGGGGCCGGGGAGACCCAGTACTTC. Its translation is CATLGGAGETQYF. V and J are TRBV5-8 and TRBJ2-5; possible D gene TRBD2, 7 bases. Germline V gene lookup returns CDR1 SGHTS and CDR2 YDEGEE. The V and J ends lost 9 bases and 5 bases respectively, with 17 bases between them. The CDR3 sequence is 13 residues long.

The V call is TRBV7-7, the J call TRBJ2-2; 11 positions match TRBD1. Trimming took 5 bases from V and 1 from J; bases not matched to a gene: 0. CDR1 and CDR2 (germline): SSHAT, FNYEAQ (reference sequence). The CDR3 has 15 amino acids. This CDR3 reads CASSGTGGNTGELFF. CDR3 sequence (DNA): TGTGCCAGCAGCGGGACAGGGGGGAACACCGGGGAGCTGTTTTTT.

The rearrangement joins TRBV7-9 to TRBJ1-5; maybe TRBD1 (6 bases). V gave up 5 bases and J gave up 7 bases, with 12 bases separating them. The CDR3 covers 13 residues. Germline CDR1 and CDR2: SEHNR and FQNEAQ (reference sequence). The CDR3 loop is CASSELQGQPQHF. The CDR3 DNA sequence: TGTGCCAGCAGCGAATTACAGGGACAGCCCCAGCATTTT.

V usage is TRBV10-3 and J usage is TRBJ1-3; 8 bases map to TRBD1. Germline V CDR1 and CDR2: ENHRY, SYGVKD. This CDR3 has 13 amino acids. Unmatched junction bases numbered 6, after V lost 10 bases and J lost 4 bases. Written as DNA, the CDR3 is TGTGCCACCCGGACAGGGTCAGGAAACACCATATATTTT. It specifies CATRTGSGNTIYF.

The rearrangement links TRBV5-1 to TRBJ2-3, with TRBD2 as a possible D gene (6 bases). This CDR3 contains 14 residues. Looked up from germline, CDR1 is SGHRS and CDR2 is YFSETQ. The V gene lost 5 bases and the J gene lost 2 bases, with 12 bases spanning the gap. The CDR3 bases are TGCGCCAGCAGATCGGGAGCATTCACAGATACGCAGTATTTT. Amino acids: CASRSGAFTDTQYF.

V is TRBV5-1 and J is TRBJ2-7; TRBD2 matches at 9 bases. V lost 5 bases to trimming and J lost 3 bases; unmatched junction nucleotides: 6. Per the germline V gene, CDR1 is SGHRS and CDR2 is YFSETQ. This CDR3 region has 14 residues. This CDR3 is CASSSTSGFYEQYF. CDR3 nucleotides: TGCGCCAGCAGTTCGACTAGCGGATTCTACGAGCAGTACTTC.

The chain recombines TRBV7-8 with TRBJ1-6; D might be TRBD1 (5 bases). V was pared by 2 bases and J by 7 bases, with 9 bases between. CDR1 is SGHVS and CDR2 is FQNEAQ in the germline V gene. This CDR3 contains 14 residues. CDR3 in DNA: TGTGCCAGCAGCTTAAGACAGCCCAATTCACCCCTCCACTTT. Its translation is CASSLRQPNSPLHF. The variable domain in full, completed from reference TRBV7-8 and TRBJ1-6, reads GAGVSQSPRYKVAKRGQDVALRCDPISGHVSLFWYQQALGQGPEFLTYFQNEAQLDKSGLPSDRFFAERPEGSVSTLKIQRTQQEDSAVYLCASSLRQPNSPLHFGNGTRLTVT.

The chain combines TRBV10-3 with TRBJ1-6; no definite D call. The CDR3 covers 16 residues. The germline CDR1 and CDR2 sequences are ENHRY and SYGVKD. Deletions cut 2 bases from V and 7 bases from J, with 15 bases between. The CDR3 loop is CAISEPGRSPNSPLHF. CDR3 nucleotide sequence: TGTGCCATCAGTGAGCCGGGAAGGAGTCCAAATTCACCCCTCCACTTT.

The DNA for the CDR3 is TGTGCCAGTACCCGATCCCCACAGGGGTTAGACACCGGGGAGCTGTTTTTT. This codes for CASTRSPQGLDTGELFF. The chain recombines TRBV19 with TRBJ2-2; TRBD1 agrees at 7 bases. The V and J ends lost 7 bases and 3 bases, in that order; junction bases with no gene match: 14. CDR1 and CDR2 (germline): LNHDA, SQIVND (reference sequence). The CDR3 runs to 17 residues. The whole variable domain, remainder taken from reference TRBV19 and TRBJ2-2, is DGGITQSPKYLFRKEGQNVTLSCEQNLNHDAMYWYRQDPGQGLRLIYYSQIVNDFQKGDIAEGYSVSREKKESFPLTVTSAQKNPTAFYLCASTRSPQGLDTGELFFGEGSRLTVL.

This sequence joins TRBV12-3 or TRBV12-4 and TRBJ1-1; D may be TRBD1 (5 bases). CDR3 size: 11 residues. Trimming left V 7 bases short and J 5 bases short, with 8 bases between. The CDR3 sequence is CASMGGTEAFF. DNA of the CDR3: TGTGCCAGCATGGGGGGGACTGAAGCTTTCTTT.